This T cell receptor beta chain was captured by sequencing in a study of regulatory T cells in long-lasting Graves disease. Study results and limitations: Persistent Graves' disease cases displayed lower TCR diversity than newly diagnosed ones.

Noted time point: persistent/refractory GD, antithyroid drugs over 5 years with positive TRAb. Preparation of the TCR library used RNA extracted from PBMCs. In each case, Graves' disease was diagnosed per American Thyroid Association guidelines. The CDR3 totals 15 residues. Germline CDR1 reads MDHEN; CDR2 reads SYDVKM. V lost 6 bases, J lost 3 bases, and 9 bases stayed unmatched. This clonotype was counted at least ten times. Its antigen is still unknown. Building of the TCR beta libraries involved iRepertoire HTBI primers and Arm-PCR of CDR3 regions. MiXCR, applied by TCRdb to the multiplex PCR reads, yields one record per CDR3 protein. The data contain over 350,000 distinct CDR3 sequences, less than 25% of them singletons.

The sequence came from a female donor with Graves disease. Material: peripheral blood mononuclear cells (PBMCs), obtained when the disease was refractory, from a patient treated with antithyroid drugs. The genes are TRBV28 and TRBJ2-7; 9 bases align to TRBD1. The CDR3 spells CASRRPGTGNYEQYF. The CDR3 DNA reads as TGTGCCAGCAGACGACCCGGGACAGGGAACTACGAGCAGTACTTC.